This T cell receptor beta chain is drawn from a study of blood T cells in healthy people across ages. For the study at large: Template switching retrieved approximately one barcoded beta molecule for each two T cells.

Per sample, extraction of total RNA gave at least 5 micrograms in every case. Next came a second PCR, run for 7 to 11 cycles, which used a sample-barcoded 5' primer along with a J-beta primer mix. MiXCR, applied by TCRdb to the 5' RACE reads, yields one record per CDR3 protein. The table has 800,000 or so distinct CDR3 sequences, roughly 60% seen once. Germline V gene data show CDR1 as SQVTM and CDR2 as ANQGSEA. Trimming removed 2 bases at V and 2 bases at J, with 8 bases between. The CDR3 length is 13 residues. The origin of this receptor is a young man in good health. The sequenced sample was blood. The chain is built from TRBV29-1 and TRBJ2-3; D remains unclear. The CDR3 region is CSVEHPHTDTQYF. CDR3 coding DNA: TGCAGCGTTGAACACCCACACACAGATACGCAGTATTTT.